A selection of T cell receptor beta chains follows, all from one sample in a study of OX40 agonist ivuxolimab in advanced cancers. Profiling relied on immunoSEQ multiplex PCR, and the TCRdb table lists in-frame clones only, not all of them. The table includes some 64,000 clones, almost 85% detected once. Specimen: CD4+ or CD8+ T cells sorted from blood, collected in a trial of the OX40 agonist ivuxolimab. The receptors originated from an adult with an advanced solid tumor such as melanoma, head and neck, liver or kidney cancer. The CDR3 runs from the conserved cysteine through the conserved F or W. D genes are given only for firm matches. Some rows have no size entry. The others give once, few or many, or a class for an expanded clone.

clone size: .; D gene: .; V gene: TRBV28; J gene: TRBJ2-4; CDR3 DNA: TGTGCCAGCAGTCTGCAGAAAAACATTCAGTACTTC; CDR3 protein: CASSLQKNIQYF
clone size: .; D gene: .; V gene: TRBV7-2; J gene: TRBJ2-7; CDR3 DNA: TGTGCCAGCAGCCCCTTTTTGCGGGTCAGCTCCTACGAGCAGTACTTC; CDR3 protein: CASSPFLRVSSYEQYF
clone size: .; D gene: TRBD1; V gene: TRBV16; J gene: TRBJ1-5; CDR3 DNA: TGTGCCAGCAGCCAATCACAACAGGGGAACCAGCCCCAGCATTTT; CDR3 protein: CASSQSQQGNQPQHF
clone size: once; D gene: .; V gene: TRBV7-2; J gene: TRBJ2-1; CDR3 DNA: TGTGCCAGCAGCTTAGTGGGGTCATGGGTGACCTACAATGAGCAGTTCTTC; CDR3 protein: CASSLVGSWVTYNEQFF
clone size: .; D gene: TRBD1; V gene: TRBV11-3; J gene: TRBJ1-1; CDR3 DNA: TGTGCCAGCAGGTCCGGGACAGGAAACACTGAAGCTTTCTTT; CDR3 protein: CASRSGTGNTEAFF
clone size: .; D gene: .; V gene: TRBV11-2; J gene: TRBJ2-7; CDR3 DNA: TGTGCCAGCAGCTTAGGATTGACACAGATCTACGAGCAGTACTTC; CDR3 protein: CASSLGLTQIYEQYF
clone size: .; D gene: TRBD1; V gene: TRBV4-3; J gene: TRBJ2-4; CDR3 DNA: TGCGCCAGCAGCCGCGACAGGGGTAGGGAAAACATTCAGTACTTC; CDR3 protein: CASSRDRGRENIQYF
clone size: .; D gene: .; V gene: TRBV9; J gene: TRBJ1-1; CDR3 DNA: TGTGCCAGCAGCGTAGTGACGAACACTGAAGCTTTCTTT; CDR3 protein: CASSVVTNTEAFF
clone size: .; D gene: TRBD2; V gene: TRBV14; J gene: TRBJ2-1; CDR3 DNA: TGTGCCAGCAGCCAAGACCCGCCCCTTACTAGCGGGAGGAGCTCCTACAATGAGCAGTTCTTC; CDR3 protein: CASSQDPPLTSGRSSYNEQFF
clone size: few; D gene: .; V gene: TRBV29-1; J gene: TRBJ2-7; CDR3 DNA: TGCAGCGCTGCGGGACACTTTAGCTCCTACGAGCAGTACTTC; CDR3 protein: CSAAGHFSSYEQYF
clone size: .; D gene: TRBD1; V gene: TRBV2; J gene: TRBJ1-2; CDR3 DNA: TGTGCCAGCAGTCTAACAGGGGGTCCATATGGCTACACCTTC; CDR3 protein: CASSLTGGPYGYTF
clone size: .; D gene: .; V gene: TRBV6-6; J gene: TRBJ1-1; CDR3 DNA: TGTGCCAGCAGTTACGACACTGAAGCTTTCTTT; CDR3 protein: CASSYDTEAFF
clone size: .; D gene: .; V gene: TRBV14; J gene: TRBJ2-5; CDR3 DNA: TGTGCCAGCAGCCATAGTCCCGGAGTGACGACCCAGTACTTC; CDR3 protein: CASSHSPGVTTQYF
clone size: few; D gene: .; V gene: TRBV9; J gene: TRBJ1-2; CDR3 DNA: TGTGCCAGCAGCGCGATCGGACGGGAAGCTAACTATGGCTACACCTTC; CDR3 protein: CASSAIGREANYGYTF
clone size: .; D gene: .; V gene: TRBV28; J gene: TRBJ1-5; CDR3 DNA: TGTGCCAGCGCGGGGGTCCATAGCAATCAGCCCCAGCATTTT; CDR3 protein: CASAGVHSNQPQHF
clone size: .; D gene: .; V gene: TRBV7-9; J gene: TRBJ2-2; CDR3 DNA: TGTGCCAGCAGCCCTGGGACAAGGAACACCGGGGAGCTGTTTTTT; CDR3 protein: CASSPGTRNTGELFF
clone size: .; D gene: .; V gene: TRBV9; J gene: TRBJ2-3; CDR3 DNA: TGTGCCAGCAGCGTTGAAGGGGTCAGCACAGATACGCAGTATTTT; CDR3 protein: CASSVEGVSTDTQYF
clone size: .; D gene: TRBD1; V gene: TRBV5-4; J gene: TRBJ1-4; CDR3 DNA: TGTGCCAGCAGCTTTACAGGGGAGGAAAAACTGTTTTTT; CDR3 protein: CASSFTGEEKLFF
clone size: .; D gene: TRBD1; V gene: TRBV5-4; J gene: TRBJ2-1; CDR3 DNA: TGTGCCAGCAGCTTGGACAGGGGGTCCTACAATGAGCAGTTCTTC; CDR3 protein: CASSLDRGSYNEQFF
clone size: .; D gene: .; V gene: TRBV27; J gene: TRBJ1-5; CDR3 DNA: TGTGCCAGCAGTGCGGGAAGCAATCAGCCCCAGCATTTT; CDR3 protein: CASSAGSNQPQHF
clone size: .; D gene: TRBD1; V gene: TRBV7-6; J gene: TRBJ1-5; CDR3 DNA: TGTGCCAGCAGCCCGGGACAGGGGAGTCAGCCCCAGCATTTT; CDR3 protein: CASSPGQGSQPQHF
clone size: .; D gene: TRBD2; V gene: TRBV11-2; J gene: TRBJ2-7; CDR3 DNA: TGTGCCAGCAGCGGGACTAGCGGGACCACGGGCGAGCAGTACTTC; CDR3 protein: CASSGTSGTTGEQYF
clone size: .; D gene: .; V gene: TRBV25-1; J gene: TRBJ2-1; CDR3 DNA: TGTGCCAGCAGTCAATGGGGAAGGGACAATGAGCAGTTCTTC; CDR3 protein: CASSQWGRDNEQFF
clone size: .; D gene: .; V gene: TRBV7-2; J gene: TRBJ1-5; CDR3 DNA: TGTGCCAGCAGCTTATGGGTTGGCAATCAGCCCCAGCATTTT; CDR3 protein: CASSLWVGNQPQHF
clone size: .; D gene: .; V gene: TRBV7-3; J gene: TRBJ2-2; CDR3 DNA: TGTGCCAGCAGCCCTTCCCGGGTCAAGAACACCGGGGAGCTGTTTTTT; CDR3 protein: CASSPSRVKNTGELFF
clone size: .; D gene: .; V gene: TRBV27; J gene: TRBJ2-2; CDR3 DNA: TGTGCCAGCAGTTTATCGTTTTCCGGGGAGCTGTTTTTT; CDR3 protein: CASSLSFSGELFF
clone size: .; D gene: TRBD2; V gene: TRBV27; J gene: TRBJ2-1; CDR3 DNA: TGTGCCAGCAGTTTCGATAGCGGGAGGGCCGACAATGAGCAGTTCTTC; CDR3 protein: CASSFDSGRADNEQFF
clone size: .; D gene: TRBD1; V gene: TRBV19; J gene: TRBJ1-5; CDR3 DNA: TGTGCCTCCTGGGACAGCACCTTCAGAAATCAGCCCCAGCATTTT; CDR3 protein: CASWDSTFRNQPQHF